These 8 T cell receptor beta chains share one sample of origin, sequenced in a study of blood T cell repertoires in COVID-19. This table comes from immunoSEQ multiplex PCR, and its TCRdb copy is limited to in-frame clones, with some not included. The sample has fewer than 200,000 clones; 70% to 90% are singletons. The specimen sequenced was peripheral blood. Every receptor here comes from a woman between 55 and 75 years old with COVID-19, enrolled during active disease.

This clone was detected only once. The chain recombines TRBV12-5 with TRBJ1-3, with TRBD1 identical over 7 bases. The CDR3 consists of 13 residues. The V gene's germline CDR1 is LGHNT and CDR2 FRNRAP. J lost 10 bases, V lost 3 bases, and 6 bases had no gene match. CDR3 loop: CASGFQTTGTIYF. In DNA form, the CDR3 reads TGTGCTAGTGGTTTCCAAACGACAGGGACCATATATTTT. Full variable domain (remainder filled in from reference TRBV12-5 and TRBJ1-3): DARVTQTPRHKVTEMGQEVTMRCQPILGHNTVFWYRQTMMQGLELLAYFRNRAPLDDSGMPKDRFSAEMPDATLATLKIQPSEPRDSAVYFCASGFQTTGTIYFGEGSWLTVV.

This sequence joins TRBV6-5 and TRBJ2-1; the match to TRBD2 covers 8 bases. V dropped 7 bases and J dropped 7; count of bases not matched to a gene: 9. This CDR3 contains 14 residues. Germline CDR1 is MNHEY and CDR2 is SVGAGI. Here the CDR3 DNA reads TGTGCCAGCAAGGTGCTGGCGGGGGGTAATGAGCAGTTCTTC. Its translation is CASKVLAGGNEQFF.

Details on this clone: Other DNA sequences in the same sample also yield this CDR3. CDR3 coding DNA: TGTGCCAGCTCCCGGGGGGGCCGAGAGACCCAGTACTTC. Its protein product is CASSRGGRETQYF. The chain couples TRBV18 to TRBJ2-5; 8 bases line up with TRBD2. The germline V gene has CDR1 KGHSH and CDR2 LQKENI. This CDR3 has 13 residues. Unmatched junction bases numbered 4, after V lost 6 bases and J lost 4 bases. Filled out from reference TRBV18 and TRBJ2-5, the complete variable domain reads NAGVMQNPRHLVRRRGQEARLRCSPMKGHSHVYWYRQLPEEGLKFMVYLQKENIIDESGMPKERFSAEFPKEGPSILRIQQVVRGDSAAYFCASSRGGRETQYFGPGTRLLVL.

The chain joins TRBV6-2 or TRBV6-3 to TRBJ1-4; TRBD1 matches 9 bases. The V gene's germline CDR1 is MNHEY and CDR2 SVGEGT. Trimming cost V 4 bases and J 8 bases; bases outside gene matches: 5. This CDR3 has 14 amino acids. The chain's CDR3 is CASSSGTGLEKLFF. The CDR3 DNA is TGTGCCAGCAGTTCCGGGACAGGGTTGGAAAAACTGTTTTTT.

V usage is TRBV15 and J usage is TRBJ1-4; a possible D gene is TRBD1 (6 bases). V lost 2 bases and J 0 bases, leaving 10 bases between the germline ends. The CDR3 runs to 16 residues. The germline gives CDR1 LNHNV, CDR2 YYDKDF (reference sequence). The CDR3 region is CATSRPSGATNEKLFF. DNA of the CDR3: TGTGCCACCAGCAGACCATCAGGGGCAACTAATGAAAAACTGTTTTTT.

The chain employs TRBV6-6 and TRBJ1-1, with 10 nucleotides matching TRBD1. V was clipped by 8 bases and J by 0 bases; unmatched bases: 3. This CDR3 contains 14 residues. The V gene's germline CDR1 is MNHNY and CDR2 SVGAGI (reference sequence). CDR3 sequence reads: CASETGGMNTEAFF. The CDR3 DNA reads TGTGCCAGCGAGACAGGGGGCATGAACACTGAAGCTTTCTTT.

The chain couples TRBV15 to TRBJ2-2, with 10 nucleotides matching TRBD1. The germline V gene has CDR1 LNHNV and CDR2 YYDKDF (reference sequence). This CDR3 has 16 residues. V was pared by 5 bases and J by 3 bases, with 6 bases of the junction left unmatched. The CDR3 sequence is CATSVGQGVDTGELFF. CDR3 nucleotides: TGTGCCACCAGCGTCGGACAGGGGGTCGACACCGGGGAGCTGTTTTTT.

This clone showed up just once. This chain links TRBV18 with TRBJ2-1, with 8 bases matching TRBD1. The CDR3 length is 15 residues. Unmatched junction bases numbered 9, after V lost 3 bases and J lost 8 bases. Germline values: CDR1 KGHSH, CDR2 LQKENI. CDR3 in amino acids: CASSPGQGILDEQFF. CDR3 DNA: TGTGCCAGCTCACCCGGACAGGGAATTTTGGATGAGCAGTTCTTC.